These 20 T cell receptor beta chains originate from one sample sequenced in a study of blood T cell repertoires in COVID-19. Measured with immunoSEQ multiplex PCR; TCRdb has only the in-frame clones, and not every one. The table lists 360,000 or so clones, 83% of them singletons. Sequences were obtained from PBMCs or T cells enriched from blood (not recorded which). The receptors originated from a woman between 50 and 59 years old who had recovered from COVID-19.

The V gene is TRBV4-1, the J gene TRBJ1-6, with D possibly TRBD1 on 6 matching bases. The V end was cut by 4 bases, the J end by 3 bases, with 10 bases between. This CDR3 contains 15 residues. Germline V lookup: CDR1 MGHRA, CDR2 YSYEKL. CDR3 sequence: CASSLTGSYNSPLHF. The CDR3 coding sequence is TGCGCCAGCAGCCTTACAGGGAGCTATAATTCACCCCTCCACTTT.

V is TRBV30 and J is TRBJ2-1; D is perhaps TRBD2 (5 bases). The germline V gene has CDR1 GTSNPN and CDR2 SVGIG (reference sequence). CDR3 length: 14 amino acids. Trimming left V 3 bases short and J 6 bases short, with 15 bases between. CDR3 coding DNA: TGTGCCTGGAGAAAGGACTTGGCCTTCAATGAGCAGTTCTTC. This sequence encodes CAWRKDLAFNEQFF.

This clone was detected only a few times. The chain has TRBV14 and TRBJ1-2, with a tentative D call TRBD1 (5 bases). V was clipped by 6 bases and J by 3 bases, with 20 bases between them. Looked up from germline, CDR1 is SGHDN and CDR2 is FVKESK. The CDR3 has 16 residues. The CDR3 region is CASSPPGTGTYYGYTF. The CDR3 DNA follows: TGTGCCAGCAGTCCCCCGGGTACGGGGACTTACTATGGCTACACCTTC.

This chain links TRBV5-4 with TRBJ1-6; D might be TRBD1 (5 bases). The V end lost 2 bases, the J end lost 7 bases, and 13 bases lay between the germline ends. CDR1 SGHNT and CDR2 YYREEE come from the germline V gene (reference sequence). The CDR3 runs to 15 residues. DNA for the CDR3: TGTGCCAGCAGCTTCCCCGGGACTAAAAATTCACCCCTCCACTTT. This encodes CASSFPGTKNSPLHF.

V usage is TRBV28 and J usage is TRBJ1-5; D perhaps matches TRBD1 (6 bases). Trimming shortened V by 5 bases and J by 7 bases, and 18 bases separated the two germline ends. The CDR3 consists of 15 residues. Germline CDR1 reads MDHEN; CDR2 reads SYDVKM. DNA for the CDR3: TGTGCCAGCAGTCCCTCACAGGGCAGCGGACAGCCCCAGCATTTT. Amino acid sequence: CASSPSQGSGQPQHF.

The rearrangement uses TRBV7-8 and TRBJ1-1; D may be TRBD1 (5 bases). V shed 10 bases and J shed 3 bases, with 12 bases lying between them. Germline V CDR1 and CDR2: SGHVS, FQNEAQ. CDR3 length equals 12 residues. The CDR3 is CATAPGDTEAFF. The CDR3 DNA reads as TGTGCCACCGCCCCGGGGGACACTGAAGCTTTCTTT.

DNA of the CDR3: TGTGCCAGCAGGACCGGGACAGGAGATGGCTACACCTTC. As protein: CASRTGTGDGYTF. The V gene is TRBV6-5, the J gene TRBJ1-2; TRBD1 matches at 8 bases. CDR3 length equals 13 residues. Germline-derived CDR1 and CDR2 are MNHEY and SVGAGI. V lost 6 bases and J lost 6; bases outside the gene matches: 6.

The chain employs TRBV7-2 and TRBJ2-1; D perhaps matches TRBD2 (6 bases). This CDR3 is 14 amino acids long. Germline assignment: CDR1 SGHTA and CDR2 FQGNSA. Trimming cost V 8 bases and J 1 base, with 12 bases left between them. CDR3 nucleotides: TGTGCCAGCGGCGGGCGGGATTCCTACAATGAGCAGTTCTTC. It translates to CASGGRDSYNEQFF.

This clone has only a few counts. The chain employs TRBV19 and TRBJ1-1; 7 bases are shared with TRBD1. CDR1 and CDR2 from the germline V gene are LNHDA and SQIVND (reference sequence). The CDR3 is 15 amino acids. V lost 5 bases, J lost 1 base, and 7 bases stayed unmatched. The CDR3 nucleotides read TGTGCCAGTAGTGCCCGACAGGGTGGGAACACTGAAGCTTTCTTT. Amino acid sequence: CASSARQGGNTEAFF.

The genes are TRBV7-2 and TRBJ1-5; D is ambiguous. Germline CDR1 is SGHTA and CDR2 is FQGNSA. Trimming left V 2 bases short and J 5 bases short, with 13 bases between. CDR3 length: 15 amino acids. The CDR3 DNA reads TGTGCCAGCAGCTTAATCCAGGAATGGGATCAGCCCCAGCATTTT. Translating gives CASSLIQEWDQPQHF.

CDR3 coding DNA: TGTGCCAGCAGCTTAGAGCTAGCGGGAGTAAACGAGCAGTACTTC. This encodes CASSLELAGVNEQYF. J is TRBJ2-7 and V is TRBV11-3; the match to TRBD2 covers 10 bases. This CDR3 spans 15 amino acids. Germline V gene lookup returns CDR1 SGHNT and CDR2 YENEEA. The trim removed 0 bases at V and 5 bases at J, leaving 4 bases unmatched.

This chain uses TRBV19 with TRBJ2-7; 10 nucleotides agree with TRBD1. The CDR3 has 14 amino acids. The germline CDR1 and CDR2 sequences are LNHDA and SQIVND (reference sequence). V lost 3 bases and J lost 3; bases outside the gene matches: 2. The CDR3 reads CASSIGTGDYEQYF. As DNA, the CDR3 is TGTGCCAGTAGTATCGGGACAGGGGACTACGAGCAGTACTTC.

This clone came up a few times. V is TRBV6-1 and J is TRBJ2-5; D unclear. The CDR3 consists of 13 residues. Germline CDR1 reads MNHNS; CDR2 reads SASEGT. Trimming pared 1 base from V and 5 bases from J, leaving 8 bases between. CDR3 sequence: CASSEVLRETQYF. The DNA for the CDR3 is TGTGCCAGCAGTGAAGTACTACGGGAGACCCAGTACTTC.

This chain uses TRBV5-6 with TRBJ1-6; no reliable D call. The CDR3 runs 16 residues. Looked up from germline, CDR1 is SGHDT and CDR2 is YYEEEE. V was clipped by 0 bases and J by 6 bases, with 13 bases between them. The CDR3 is CASSLGSAGPNSPLHF. The DNA for the CDR3 is TGTGCCAGCAGCTTGGGCTCAGCAGGCCCTAATTCACCCCTCCACTTT.

The rearrangement joins TRBV5-5 to TRBJ2-2, with D perhaps matching TRBD2 (6 bases). Trimming pared 4 bases from V and 4 bases from J, leaving 14 bases between. This CDR3 contains 15 residues. Looked up from germline, CDR1 is SGHKS and CDR2 is YYEKEE (reference sequence). DNA for the CDR3: TGTGCCAGCAGCATCGGGACTCTGGGCACCGGGGAGCTGTTTTTT. Its protein is CASSIGTLGTGELFF. Using reference TRBV5-5 and TRBJ2-2 for the parts outside the CDR3, the full variable domain is DAGVTQSPTHLIKTRGQQVTLRCSPISGHKSVSWYQQVLGQGPQFIFQYYEKEERGRGNFPDRFSARQFPNYSSELNVNALLLGDSALYLCASSIGTLGTGELFFGEGSRLTVL.

The CDR3: CASSTDWGTGELFF. The CDR3 DNA follows: TGTGCCAGCAGCACGGACTGGGGCACCGGGGAGCTGTTTTTT. V gene TRBV5-6 combines with J gene TRBJ2-2; perhaps TRBD2 as D (5 bases). Between the trimmed V and J ends, which lost 4 bases and 4 bases, there was a span of 11 bases. The CDR3 spans 14 residues. CDR1 and CDR2 (germline): SGHDT, YYEEEE.

The chain employs TRBV27 and TRBJ2-7, with a weak D call TRBD1 (5 bases). This CDR3 is built from 14 residues. Trimming shortened V by 8 bases and J by 2 bases, and 16 bases separated the two germline ends. CDR1 is MNHEY, CDR2 SMNVEV, per germline (reference sequence). The CDR3 region has the DNA TGTGCCAGCGGCCCGACAGTCCCAACCTACGAGCAGTACTTC. Encoded protein: CASGPTVPTYEQYF.

V and J are TRBV25-1 and TRBJ1-2; 9 nucleotides match TRBD1. Losses at the gene ends were 5 bases for V and 4 bases for J; bases not matched to a gene: 8. The CDR3 totals 15 residues. The germline gives CDR1 MGHDK, CDR2 SYGVNS. CDR3 in amino acids: CASSLGTGLGYGYTF. CDR3 nucleotides: TGTGCCAGCAGTTTGGGGACAGGGTTAGGCTATGGCTACACCTTC.

This chain uses TRBV6-5 with TRBJ1-2, with 8 bases identical to TRBD1. Trimming removed 7 bases from V and 4 bases from J; junction bases left unmatched: 11. CDR1 MNHEY and CDR2 SVGAGI come from the germline V gene. CDR3 size: 15 residues. The CDR3 DNA sequence: TGTGCCAGCACGCAGGGGGCAGGTTCTGGCTATGGCTACACCTTC. Residues: CASTQGAGSGYGYTF.

V is TRBV5-6 and J is TRBJ2-7; perhaps TRBD1 as D (6 bases). V gave up 0 bases and J gave up 1 base, with 11 bases separating them. The CDR3 runs 15 residues. The germline V gene encodes CDR1 SGHDT and CDR2 YYEEEE. CDR3 protein: CASSLGGTHSYEQYF. The CDR3 coding sequence is TGTGCCAGCAGCTTGGGTGGGACACATTCCTACGAGCAGTACTTC.